This T cell receptor beta chain stems from a study of cytomegalovirus exposure and HLA in healthy donors. Overall study results and limits: Relative to the approximately 680-donor mean, N-insertions were reportedly fewer in an Asian-associated ancestry cluster in a later analysis.

A remark on this clone: The antigen is undetermined.

This PCR relied on a set of 60 Vbeta primers and 13 Jbeta primers. Sequencing used immunoSEQ multiplex PCR; TCRdb keeps in-frame clones, though not all of them. The table shows 130,000 or so clones, with about 70% occurring only once. The sequence came from a woman between 40 and 50 years old in good health and CMV-seropositive. The sample was PBMCs.

CDR3 sequence (DNA): TGTGCCAGTAGTCCTTGGAGCGGGGGGGCCCGGGGCCGGCCCTACAATGAGCAGTTCTTC. Its translation: CASSPWSGGARGRPYNEQFF. The rearrangement uses TRBV19 and TRBJ2-1; 10 bases are a match to TRBD2. Germline lookup yields CDR1 LNHDA and CDR2 SQIVND (reference sequence). The CDR3 is 20 residues long. The V gene end was trimmed by 5 bases and the J gene end by 2 bases; junction bases not matched to a gene: 18.